The TCR beta chain described here comes from a study of identical twins. TCRdb re-derived calls from the 5' RACE reads in MiXCR, one entry per CDR3 protein. The repertoire has 300,000 to 400,000 distinct CDR3 sequences, approximately 13% of them found once; the top ten carry 6% to 9%. General observations from the study: Cross-sectional statistical analysis, not tracking of the same donors, underpinned the conclusions. With monozygotic twins, out-of-frame TCR alpha sharing exceeded what models estimated. Invariant cells of the MAIT and iNKT types might have partly distorted the zero-insertion analyses.

About this clonotype: Its target is unknown.

The germline V gene encodes CDR1 MDHEN and CDR2 SYDVKM. This CDR3 spans 10 amino acids. V lost 6 bases, J lost 7 bases, and 4 bases lay in between. In addition, the sample was reused for a study of yellow fever vaccine responses in identical twins.

This chain links TRBV28 with TRBJ2-1; D gene unclear. The receptor was isolated from a woman under 30 in good health. What was sequenced was CD8+ T cells sorted from blood. The CDR3 coding sequence is TGTGCCAGCAGATTTAATGAGCAGTTCTTC. It translates to CASRFNEQFF.